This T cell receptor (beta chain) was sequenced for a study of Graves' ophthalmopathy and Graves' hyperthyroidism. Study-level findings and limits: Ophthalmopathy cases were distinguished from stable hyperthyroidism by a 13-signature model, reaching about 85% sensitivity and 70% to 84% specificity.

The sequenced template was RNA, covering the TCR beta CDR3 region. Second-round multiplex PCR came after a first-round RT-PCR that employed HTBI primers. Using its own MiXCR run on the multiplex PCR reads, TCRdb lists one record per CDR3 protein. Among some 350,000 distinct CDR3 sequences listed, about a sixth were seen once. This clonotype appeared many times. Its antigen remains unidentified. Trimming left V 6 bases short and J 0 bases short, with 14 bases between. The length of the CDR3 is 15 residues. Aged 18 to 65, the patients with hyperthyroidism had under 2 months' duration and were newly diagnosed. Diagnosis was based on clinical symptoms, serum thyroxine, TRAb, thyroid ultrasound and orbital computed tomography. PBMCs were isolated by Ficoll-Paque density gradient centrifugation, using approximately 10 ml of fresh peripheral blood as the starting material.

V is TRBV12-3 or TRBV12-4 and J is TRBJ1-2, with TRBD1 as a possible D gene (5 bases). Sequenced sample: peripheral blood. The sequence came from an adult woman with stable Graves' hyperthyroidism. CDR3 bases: TGTGCCAGCAGCCCCAACCGGGGGGCTAACTATGGCTACACCTTC. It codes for CASSPNRGANYGYTF.